This T cell receptor beta chain stems from a study of vaccination effects on CD4 cells after COVID-19. Peptide-pool stimulation followed by sequencing identified expanded antigen-specific CD4+ clonotypes in the ViraFEST assay. Researchers isolated CD4+ T cells once approximately 10 days of culture had elapsed. On day 3 and again on day 7, half the medium was replaced with IL-2 medium. This table comes from immunoSEQ multiplex PCR, and its TCRdb copy is limited to in-frame clones, with some not included. The data contain approximately 54,000 clones, 80% of them singletons. With regard to this clone: The target antigen is unknown.

The CDR3 sequence is 17 residues long. V dropped 0 bases and J dropped 4; count of bases not matched to a gene: 7. The germline V gene has CDR1 SGHTS and CDR2 YDEGEE. The chain uses TRBV5-8 and TRBJ2-2; 9 bases map to TRBD1. The material sequenced was CD4+ T cells from PBMCs cultured with HCoV-229E spike peptides, taken before COVID-19 vaccination. The TCR originated in a human donor who received a COVID-19 vaccine. The CDR3 DNA reads as TGTGCCAGCAGCTTGGTGGGACAGGGCTGGGGCACCGGGGAGCTGTTTTTT. Encoded protein: CASSLVGQGWGTGELFF.